This TCR beta chain was retrieved from a study of blood T cell repertoires in COVID-19. Study processing details: By means of reference gene primer amplification, nucleated cell counts were estimated. TCRdb's copy holds only in-frame clones and misses some; the assay was immunoSEQ multiplex PCR. Clone size and V and J calls were adopted from that table, with D and trimming inferred from the DNA. The sample lists some 250,000 clones, roughly 86% occurring once. The sequence came from a woman aged 60-75 years with COVID-19, enrolled during active disease. Sequences were obtained from peripheral blood.

This chain's CDR3 is CASKGALRGTGELFF. The CDR3 DNA reads TGTGCCAGCAAAGGAGCCCTGCGAGGTACCGGGGAGCTGTTTTTT. The chain has TRBV6-5 and TRBJ2-2; D gene ambiguous. Trimming pared 7 bases from V and 5 bases from J, leaving 17 bases between. Germline V gene data show CDR1 as MNHEY and CDR2 as SVGAGI. The CDR3 loop spans 15 amino acids.